Below are 31 T cell receptor beta chains sequenced from a single sample in a study of early T cells in non-severe SARS-CoV-2 infection. TCRdb re-called the 5' RACE reads with MiXCR, one entry per CDR3 protein. This table has tens of thousands of distinct CDR3 sequences, about 5% appearing once. The sequences come from whole blood, collected at baseline. These receptors came from an adult who was a healthcare worker with PCR-confirmed SARS-CoV-2 infection or an uninfected control (not recorded which).

This clonotype appeared a few times. The V gene is TRBV19, the J gene TRBJ1-5; D is unclear. The CDR3 sequence is 13 residues long. The ends were cut back, 5 bases at V and 8 bases at J, with 13 bases in the middle. Germline V gives CDR1 LNHDA, CDR2 SQIVND (reference sequence). This chain's CDR3 is CASSQTQTEPQHF. The CDR3 coding sequence is TGTGCCAGTAGTCAGACTCAAACGGAGCCCCAGCATTTT.

This clonotype has a count of ten or more. The chain carries TRBV20-1 and TRBJ1-3, with TRBD1 as a possible D gene (5 bases). The V gene's germline CDR1 is DFQATT and CDR2 SNEGSKA (reference sequence). V lost 5 bases and J lost 4, with 12 bases in between. The CDR3 loop spans 13 amino acids. CDR3 amino acids: CSALGPLGNTIYF. Here the CDR3 DNA reads TGCAGTGCTCTGGGACCGCTCGGAAACACCATATATTTT.

This clonotype was recorded a few times. The chain has TRBV6-5 and TRBJ1-4, with 7 nucleotides matching TRBD1. CDR1 and CDR2 (germline): MNHEY, SVGAGI. The V and J ends lost 2 bases and 4 bases, in that order; junction bases with no gene match: 4. This CDR3 is 15 amino acids long. The CDR3 spells CASSYGGQRNEKLFF. CDR3 sequence (DNA): TGTGCCAGCAGTTACGGGGGACAGCGTAATGAAAAACTGTTTTTT.

This chain uses TRBV6-1 with TRBJ1-1; weak D call: TRBD1 (5 bases). This CDR3 region has 11 residues. CDR1 is MNHNS, CDR2 SASEGT, per germline. V lost 3 bases, J lost 11 bases, and 10 bases lay in between. The CDR3 nucleotides read TGTGCCAGCAGTGATGGGGGAATCGCTTTCTTT. Protein sequence: CASSDGGIAFF.

This clonotype was counted a few times. The V gene is TRBV7-2, the J gene TRBJ1-1, with D possibly TRBD1 on 5 matching bases. CDR3 length: 16 residues. Trimming removed 7 bases at V and 5 bases at J, with 23 bases between. Per germline, CDR1 SGHTA and CDR2 FQGNSA. The CDR3 spells CASTPPGTSRETEAFF. CDR3 nucleotide sequence: TGTGCCAGCACTCCACCTGGGACCAGCCGAGAGACTGAAGCTTTCTTT. Full variable domain (remainder filled in from reference TRBV7-2 and TRBJ1-1): GAGVSQSPSNKVTEKGKDVELRCDPISGHTALYWYRQSLGQGLEFLIYFQGNSAPDKSGLPSDRFSAERTGGSVSTLTIQRTQQEDSAVYLCASTPPGTSRETEAFFGQGTRLTVV.

This clonotype was observed a handful of times. The J gene is TRBJ1-3, the V gene TRBV29-1; possibly TRBD1 for D (6 bases). Per the germline V gene, CDR1 is SQVTM and CDR2 is ANQGSEA. Between the trimmed V and J ends, which lost 7 bases and 0 bases, there was a span of 16 bases. The CDR3 is 15 residues long. CDR3 sequence: CSATGTPSSGNTIYF. The CDR3 region has the DNA TGCAGCGCTACCGGGACACCAAGCTCTGGAAACACCATATATTTT. The full variable domain, its missing parts supplied by reference TRBV29-1 and TRBJ1-3, is SAVISQKPSRDICQRGTSLTIQCQVDSQVTMMFWYRQQPGQSLTLIATANQGSEATYESGFVIDKFPISRPNLTFSTLTVSNMSPEDSSIYLCSATGTPSSGNTIYFGEGSWLTVV.

The DNA of the CDR3 is TGTGCCAGCCGTCACAGGGCCCAAAACATTCAGTACTTC. As protein: CASRHRAQNIQYF. This chain connects TRBV2 to TRBJ2-4, with a tentative D call TRBD1 (6 bases). This CDR3 is built from 13 residues. CDR1 and CDR2 from the germline V gene are SNHLY and FYNNEI. Trimming pared 8 bases from V and 5 bases from J, leaving 13 bases between.

This clonotype turned up a few times. The chain uses TRBV3-1 and TRBJ2-3, with TRBD2 matching 7 bases. The CDR3 is 18 amino acids. CDR1 is LGHDT and CDR2 is YNNKEL in the germline V gene (reference sequence). Losses at the gene ends were 0 bases for V and 6 bases for J; bases not matched to a gene: 15. The CDR3 DNA sequence: TGTGCCAGCAGCCAAGAATCGGAAGTAGCGGGCCTCTGGGATACGCAGTATTTT. It codes for CASSQESEVAGLWDTQYF.

Many counts were recorded for this clonotype. CDR3 sequence (DNA): TGTGCCAGTAGTATTACAGCTAGCACAGATACGCAGTATTTT. Amino acids: CASSITASTDTQYF. V usage is TRBV19 and J usage is TRBJ2-3; D unresolved. The CDR3 runs 14 residues. The V gene lost 3 bases and the J gene lost 0 bases, with 7 bases spanning the gap. CDR1 and CDR2 (germline): LNHDA, SQIVND (reference sequence).

This clonotype appeared many times. This sequence joins TRBV2 and TRBJ2-1; no firm D call. Per the germline V gene, CDR1 is SNHLY and CDR2 is FYNNEI. CDR3 length: 10 amino acids. The V end was cut by 4 bases, the J end by 9 bases, with 4 bases between. CDR3 sequence: CASSGVEQFF. CDR3 coding DNA: TGTGCCAGCAGTGGTGTTGAGCAGTTCTTC. The full variable domain, rest sourced from reference TRBV2 and TRBJ2-1, is EPEVTQTPSHQVTQMGQEVILRCVPISNHLYFYWYRQILGQKVEFLVSFYNNEISEKSEIFDDQFSVERPDGSNFTLKIRSTKLEDSAMYFCASSGVEQFFGPGTRLTVL.

The rearrangement uses TRBV29-1 and TRBJ1-1, with TRBD1 identical over 8 bases. This CDR3 spans 15 amino acids. From germline, CDR1 is SQVTM and CDR2 ANQGSEA. V was pared by 0 bases and J by 4 bases, with 7 bases of the junction left unmatched. CDR3 DNA: TGCAGCGTTGAAGATGGGACAGGCGTTGCCACTGAAGCTTTCTTT. This codes for CSVEDGTGVATEAFF.

In its sample, this clonotype was seen many times. The chain has TRBV6-1 and TRBJ2-7; D might be TRBD1 or TRBD2, each matching 5 bases. V gave up 1 base and J gave up 3 bases, with 16 bases separating them. The CDR3 has 16 residues. Looked up from germline, CDR1 is MNHNS and CDR2 is SASEGT. Written as DNA, the CDR3 is TGTGCCAGCAGTGAAGAACAGGAGGTGGACGGCTACGAGCAGTACTTC. Translation gives CASSEEQEVDGYEQYF.

The chain recombines TRBV11-2 with TRBJ1-1, with 7 bases lining up with TRBD1. Germline assignment: CDR1 SGHAT and CDR2 FQNNGV. The V gene end was trimmed by 7 bases and the J gene end by 4 bases; junction bases not matched to a gene: 9. There are 14 residues in the CDR3. This chain's CDR3 is CASTRQGIGTEAFF. CDR3 nucleotides: TGTGCCAGCACCCGACAGGGAATCGGCACTGAAGCTTTCTTT. Looking up the rest from reference TRBV11-2 and TRBJ1-1 gives the full variable domain: EAGVAQSPRYKIIEKRQSVAFWCNPISGHATLYWYQQILGQGPKLLIQFQNNGVVDDSQLPKDRFSAERLKGVDSTLKIQPAKLEDSAVYLCASTRQGIGTEAFFGQGTRLTVV.

This clonotype was counted ten times or more. The gene calls are TRBV6-5 and TRBJ2-3; perhaps TRBD2 as D (7 bases). Trimming took off 5 bases at V and 0 bases at J, with 18 bases between the two ends. Germline V gene data show CDR1 as MNHEY and CDR2 as SVGAGI. The CDR3 sequence is 17 residues long. The CDR3 spells CASSNRAGASSTDTQYF. CDR3 DNA sequence: TGTGCCAGCAGTAATAGGGCGGGGGCGTCTAGCACAGATACGCAGTATTTT.

This clonotype was recorded many times. The chain combines TRBV3-1 with TRBJ2-7; D possibly corresponds to TRBD2 (6 bases). CDR1 and CDR2 from the germline V gene are LGHDT and YNNKEL (reference sequence). There are 15 residues in the CDR3. V lost 1 base and J lost 0, with 10 bases in between. The CDR3 is CASSQGTTNSYEQYF. The CDR3 DNA sequence: TGTGCCAGCAGCCAAGGGACTACAAACTCCTACGAGCAGTACTTC.

The genes are TRBV29-1 and TRBJ1-1, with 7 positions matching TRBD1. The J segment lost 6 bases and the V segment lost 6 bases, leaving 10 bases of the junction unmatched. This CDR3 has 13 residues. Germline lookup yields CDR1 SQVTM and CDR2 ANQGSEA. CDR3 in DNA: TGCAGCGTGCTTACAGGGGAATGGGCTGAAGCTTTCTTT. Residues: CSVLTGEWAEAFF.

This clonotype occurred a few times. J is TRBJ2-1 and V is TRBV19; 8 bases line up with TRBD2. CDR1 is LNHDA, CDR2 SQIVND, per germline (reference sequence). V was pared by 1 base and J by 4 bases, with 9 bases of the junction left unmatched. This CDR3 is 17 amino acids long. CDR3 sequence reads: CASSIVPSGHLYNEQFF. In DNA form, the CDR3 reads TGTGCCAGTAGTATAGTGCCTAGCGGGCATCTATACAATGAGCAGTTCTTC.

On this clonotype: A read error is possible here, since a much larger clone lies one base away. The V gene is TRBV2, the J gene TRBJ2-4, with D unclear. This CDR3 region has 14 residues. Between the trimmed V and J ends, which lost 6 bases and 5 bases, there was a span of 14 bases. Germline V gives CDR1 SNHLY, CDR2 FYNNEI. The CDR3 bases are TGTGCCAGCAGCCTCGATGGCATAGAAAACATTCAGTACTTC. Protein: CASSLDGIENIQYF.

This clonotype was observed a handful of times. This rearrangement joins TRBV10-2 to TRBJ2-5; D not resolved. The CDR3 sequence is 12 residues long. Trimming removed 2 bases from V and 4 bases from J, with 5 bases in between. CDR1 and CDR2 (germline): WSHSY, SAAADI. The CDR3: CASSEKGETQYF. The CDR3 DNA sequence: TGCGCCAGCAGTGAGAAGGGAGAGACCCAGTACTTC.

This clonotype was found a few times. The V and J genes are TRBV20-1 and TRBJ1-4; maybe TRBD1 (6 bases). V lost 8 bases, J lost 12 bases, and 19 bases lay in between. The germline CDR1 and CDR2 sequences are DFQATT and SNEGSKA (reference sequence). The CDR3 extends over 12 amino acids. The CDR3 nucleotides are TGCAGTCAGGGGAAAGGGCCCGGGGAACTGTTTTTT. It encodes CSQGKGPGELFF.

The table lists this clonotype with many counts. This rearrangement joins TRBV12-3 or TRBV12-4 to TRBJ2-1, with TRBD2 matching over 10 bases. With 6 bases clipped from V and 4 bases from J, the junction kept 6 bases outside the gene matches. The CDR3 covers 15 residues. The CDR3: CASRGGLATYNEQFF. The DNA for the CDR3 is TGTGCCAGCAGGGGGGGACTAGCGACTTACAATGAGCAGTTCTTC.

This sequence joins TRBV5-1 and TRBJ1-1; TRBD1 matches 8 bases. CDR1 is SGHRS and CDR2 is YFSETQ in the germline V gene. V shed 5 bases, J shed 4 bases, and the junction held 7 bases outside the gene matches. This CDR3 has 14 residues. CDR3 amino acids: CASSPGGGVTEAFF. The CDR3 nucleotides read TGCGCCAGCAGTCCAGGGGGCGGTGTCACTGAAGCTTTCTTT.

This clonotype was picked up many times. The chain recombines TRBV5-1 with TRBJ2-1, with D unclear. V shed 1 base and J shed 4 bases, with 12 bases lying between them. The CDR3 contains 15 residues. In germline, CDR1 is SGHRS, CDR2 YFSETQ. This CDR3 is CASSLTAASYNEQFF. In nucleotides, the CDR3 is TGCGCCAGCAGCTTGACTGCGGCCTCGTACAATGAGCAGTTCTTC.

This clonotype showed up just a few times. This chain links TRBV6-5 with TRBJ2-7; 7 bases line up with TRBD2. The CDR3 is 17 residues long. V trimming: 2 bases; J trimming: 5 bases; junction bases outside the gene matches: 15. Germline assignment: CDR1 MNHEY and CDR2 SVGAGI. CDR3 DNA sequence: TGTGCCAGCAGTTACCCCCGCCTGGGCGGGAGAGGGCACGAGCAGTACTTC. Translated: CASSYPRLGGRGHEQYF.

This clonotype was detected only a few times. This chain joins TRBV5-1 and TRBJ2-2, with 11 bases aligning to TRBD2. Germline V gives CDR1 SGHRS, CDR2 YFSETQ. J gave up 8 bases and V 0 bases, and 3 bases lay outside the gene matches. The CDR3 is 15 amino acids. CDR3 nucleotide sequence: TGCGCCAGCAGCTTGGCGACTAGCGGGATGGGGGAGCTGTTTTTT. As protein: CASSLATSGMGELFF.

At least ten counts were recorded for this clonotype. The gene calls are TRBV5-4 and TRBJ1-1; TRBD1 is a possible D gene (5 bases). CDR1 and CDR2 from the germline V gene are SGHNT and YYREEE (reference sequence). Trimming stripped 4 bases from V and 0 bases from J, with 13 bases between. The CDR3 has 15 amino acids. Here the CDR3 DNA reads TGTGCCAGCAGCGGGGGGAGGGCACTGAACACTGAAGCTTTCTTT. It translates to CASSGGRALNTEAFF.

This clonotype was observed once. J is TRBJ2-2 and V is TRBV20-1; possibly TRBD2 for D (5 bases). Per germline, CDR1 DFQATT and CDR2 SNEGSKA (reference sequence). The V end lost 2 bases, the J end lost 3 bases, and 10 bases lay between the germline ends. The CDR3 is 14 residues long. CDR3 sequence: CSARRGMDTGELFF. For the CDR3, the DNA is TGCAGTGCTAGACGGGGTATGGACACCGGGGAGCTGTTTTTT.

This clonotype came up many times. The chain joins TRBV20-1 to TRBJ2-1; D remains unclear. This CDR3 has 16 amino acids. Germline V gene sequence: CDR1 DFQATT, CDR2 SNEGSKA (reference sequence). V gave up 5 bases and J gave up 12 bases, with 29 bases separating them. The CDR3 spells CSALPTVRPATWGQFF. The DNA of the CDR3 is TGCAGTGCTCTACCAACTGTTCGTCCTGCTACATGGGGGCAGTTCTTC.

CDR3 amino acids: CATSASDRGGNQPQHF. CDR3 nucleotide sequence: TGTGCCACCAGTGCTTCCGACAGGGGAGGCAATCAGCCCCAGCATTTT. The J gene is TRBJ1-5, the V gene TRBV24-1, with 8 nucleotides matching TRBD1. Losses at the gene ends were 5 bases for V and 2 bases for J; bases not matched to a gene: 7. The CDR3 spans 16 residues. Germline V gene sequence: CDR1 KGHDR, CDR2 SFDVKD.

There are a few counts of this clonotype. The CDR3 spells CASHYSGTEYNEQFF. The CDR3 bases are TGTGCCAGCCACTATTCCGGGACGGAATACAATGAGCAGTTCTTC. V gene TRBV27 combines with J gene TRBJ2-1; D is possibly TRBD1 or TRBD2 (5 bases each). V was shortened by 8 bases and J by 4 bases, with 18 bases between the two germline ends. Germline V lookup: CDR1 MNHEY, CDR2 SMNVEV (reference sequence). The length of the CDR3 is 15 residues.

This chain connects TRBV20-1 to TRBJ2-7, with D perhaps TRBD2 (6 bases). The CDR3 extends over 12 amino acids. V lost 3 bases and J 4 bases, leaving 10 bases between the germline ends. The germline V gene encodes CDR1 DFQATT and CDR2 SNEGSKA (reference sequence). DNA of the CDR3: TGCAGTGCTAGCGGGAGTTATTACGAGCAGTACTTC. Its protein is CSASGSYYEQYF.